These T cell receptor beta chains were read from a single sample in a study of sequential checkpoint blockade in melanoma. Sequencing was performed with immunoSEQ multiplex PCR; in TCRdb, only in-frame clones are kept and a portion is missing. The sample lists some 40,000 clones; roughly 32% were seen once. The source material was tumor tissue (inferred from file names), sampled from a patient given nivolumab and ipilimumab in sequence. The receptor source for this set is a human donor with melanoma. Both conserved end residues are part of each CDR3. A D gene is named only where the DNA matches it firmly. Some rows mark clone size as missing; the rest say once, few, many or name a class of expanded clone.

j_gene,abundance,d_gene,v_gene,CDR3aa,CDR3nt
TRBJ1-2,.,TRBD1,TRBV19,CASSQTGRNYGYTF,TGTGCCAGTAGCCAGACAGGGAGGAACTATGGCTACACCTTC
TRBJ1-1,few,.,TRBV29-1,CSVESQWRNTEAFF,TGCAGCGTTGAAAGCCAGTGGAGGAACACTGAAGCTTTCTTT
TRBJ2-5,.,TRBD2,TRBV29-1,CSVLAGGRETQYF,TGCAGCGTTTTAGCGGGGGGGAGGGAGACCCAGTACTTC
TRBJ2-7,.,TRBD2,TRBV25-1,CASSDTGGDPYEQYF,TGTGCCAGCAGTGACACGGGAGGTGACCCCTACGAGCAGTACTTC
TRBJ1-1,few,TRBD1,TRBV28,CASSLRGTGPEAFF,TGTGCCAGCAGTTTGCGGGGGACAGGACCTGAAGCTTTCTTT
TRBJ2-2,once,.,TRBV18,CASFGQANTGELFF,TGTGCCAGCTTTGGGCAGGCGAACACCGGGGAGCTGTTTTTT
TRBJ2-7,.,.,TRBV28,CASSLWGTEQYF,TGTGCCAGCAGTTTATGGGGAACAGAGCAGTACTTC
TRBJ1-5,.,.,TRBV12-5,CASGLSFNQPQHF,TGTGCTAGTGGTTTGTCCTTCAATCAGCCCCAGCATTTT
TRBJ2-1,few,TRBD2,TRBV11-3,CASSSATSGRAEQFF,TGTGCCAGCAGCTCCGCGACTAGCGGGAGGGCCGAGCAGTTCTTC
TRBJ2-3,few,.,TRBV11-3,CASSLQVRSTDTQYF,TGTGCCAGCAGCTTACAAGTCAGAAGCACAGATACGCAGTATTTT
TRBJ1-2,once,.,TRBV19,CASSPDPLRGYTF,TGTGCCAGTAGTCCGGACCCACTACGTGGCTACACCTTC
TRBJ2-3,.,.,TRBV11-3,CASSLGTLQGTDTQYF,TGTGCCAGCAGCTTAGGGACTCTCCAGGGCACAGATACGCAGTATTTT
TRBJ1-2,.,.,TRBV30,CAWRTGQFGGYTF,TGTGCCTGGAGAACCGGACAGTTCGGTGGCTACACCTTC
TRBJ1-2,few,TRBD1,TRBV23-1,CASSQSPPRQGMPYGYTF,TGCGCCAGCAGCCAAAGCCCCCCTAGACAGGGGATGCCCTATGGCTACACCTTC
TRBJ2-6,.,TRBD1,TRBV5-1,CASSLTTGEPGANVLTF,TGCGCCAGCAGCCTAACTACAGGGGAGCCTGGGGCCAACGTCCTGACTTTC
TRBJ1-4,few,.,TRBV11-3,CASSLGQGVNEKLFF,TGTGCCAGCAGCTTGGGCCAGGGCGTAAATGAAAAACTGTTTTTT
TRBJ2-7,.,.,TRBV28,CASSPLGDSYEQYF,TGTGCCAGCAGCCCCCTAGGGGACTCCTACGAGCAGTACTTC
TRBJ2-7,few,TRBD2,TRBV2,CASIPGLAVLYEQYF,TGTGCCAGCATTCCGGGACTAGCGGTCCTCTACGAGCAGTACTTC
TRBJ2-4,many,.,TRBV11-3,CASSLEIPGVGSNIQYF,TGTGCCAGCAGCTTAGAGATCCCGGGAGTTGGATCTAACATTCAGTACTTC
TRBJ1-2,.,TRBD1,TRBV28,CASTLGQGLVGGYTF,TGTGCCAGCACCTTGGGACAGGGGCTTGTTGGGGGCTACACCTTC